This is a list of T cell receptor beta chains from one sample in a study of blood T cell repertoires in COVID-19. The method was immunoSEQ multiplex PCR; TCRdb's version includes in-frame clones alone and lacks a portion of them. The sample consists of under 150,000 clones, approximately 84% of them appearing once. The material sequenced was peripheral blood. These receptors were collected from a man aged 40-49 years with acute or convalescent COVID-19. Each CDR3 is given with its conserved first and last residue. A D gene is named only where the DNA matches it firmly. Clone size, where shown, is once, few, many, or a class for clones that have expanded.

abundance | j_gene | v_gene | d_gene | CDR3nt | CDR3aa
few | TRBJ1-1 | TRBV5-1 | - | TGCGCCAGCAGCTTGACAGCCATGAACACTGAAGCTTTCTTT | CASSLTAMNTEAFF
- | TRBJ2-3 | TRBV7-2 | - | TGTGCCAGCAGCCCGGTCACAGATACGCAGTATTTT | CASSPVTDTQYF
few | TRBJ2-7 | TRBV5-1 | TRBD1 | TGCGCCAGCAGCTTCTATCCGGGACAGGGAGAGCAGTACTTC | CASSFYPGQGEQYF
- | TRBJ2-6 | TRBV7-2 | - | TGTGCCAGCGCTGGGGCGGCTGGGGCCAACGTCCTGACTTTC | CASAGAAGANVLTF
- | TRBJ2-7 | TRBV5-6 | TRBD1 | TGTGCCAGCAGCTTGCCGGGACAGGGATACTACGAGCAGTACTTC | CASSLPGQGYYEQYF
- | TRBJ2-1 | TRBV24-1 | TRBD1 | TGTGCCACCAGTGATTTAGGACAGGGGAACAATGAGCAGTTCTTC | CATSDLGQGNNEQFF
- | TRBJ2-7 | TRBV10-2 | - | TGCGCCAGTAGGACAGCCAGCTCCTACGAGCAGTACTTC | CASRTASSYEQYF
- | TRBJ2-5 | TRBV7-9 | - | TGTGCCAGCAGCTCCCCACAGGGTGGCGGAGAGACCCAGTACTTC | CASSSPQGGGETQYF
- | TRBJ1-4 | TRBV9 | - | TGTGCCAGCAGCGTAGGCGTTCGGTCTGAAAAACTGTTTTTT | CASSVGVRSEKLFF
- | TRBJ2-6 | TRBV15 | - | TGTGCCACCAGCGGACAGATCTCTGGGGCCAACGTCCTGACTTTC | CATSGQISGANVLTF
once | TRBJ1-1 | TRBV5-6 | - | TGTGCCAGCAGCTCCCGAAAGGGGGTAATGAACACTGAAGCTTTCTTT | CASSSRKGVMNTEAFF
- | TRBJ1-5 | TRBV30 | - | TGTGCCTGGAGTCCTGGGCAGTCTGGCAATCAGCCCCAGCATTTT | CAWSPGQSGNQPQHF
- | TRBJ2-1 | TRBV29-1 | - | TGCAGCGTCCTAACAGGGGAGCAGTTCTTC | CSVLTGEQFF
- | TRBJ2-7 | TRBV30 | TRBD1 | TGTGCCTGGAGATCCGGGACAGGGGACGTTAATGGAACCTACGAGCAGTACTTC | CAWRSGTGDVNGTYEQYF
- | TRBJ1-2 | TRBV2 | TRBD1 | TGTGCCAGCAGCCATGGGGGACAGGGCTTCAACTATGGCTACACCTTC | CASSHGGQGFNYGYTF
- | TRBJ2-7 | TRBV5-6 | TRBD1 | TGTGCCAGCAGCTTGAGGGGGACAGGGGGCTACGAGCAGTACTTC | CASSLRGTGGYEQYF
- | TRBJ2-4 | TRBV19 | TRBD1 | TGTGCCATCGATGGGACAGGAAACATTCAGTACTTC | CAIDGTGNIQYF
- | TRBJ1-2 | TRBV7-8 | - | TGTGCCAGCAGCTCCTTAACGGCAGGGGCTCACTATGGCTACACCTTC | CASSSLTAGAHYGYTF
- | TRBJ1-2 | TRBV7-2 | - | TGTGCCAGCAGCCCACTAGCCGGGGATAACTATGGCTACACCTTC | CASSPLAGDNYGYTF
once | TRBJ1-2 | TRBV1 | - | TGCACCAGCAGCCCGGGACAGGCGTGTGGCTACACCTTC | CTSSPGQACGYTF
- | TRBJ1-4 | TRBV5-4 | TRBD1 | TGTGCCAGCAGGCGACAGGGTCCTAATGAAAAACTGTTTTTT | CASRRQGPNEKLFF
- | TRBJ1-1 | TRBV30 | - | TGTGCCTGGCAACGACAATGGAACGCTGAAGCTTTCTTT | CAWQRQWNAEAFF
- | TRBJ2-2 | TRBV11-2 | TRBD1 | TGTGCCAGCAGCTCGAACAGGGGTCGAACCGGGGAGCTGTTTTTT | CASSSNRGRTGELFF
- | TRBJ2-1 | TRBV30 | - | TGTGCCTGGAGCACAGACCTTTACAATGAGCAGTTCTTC | CAWSTDLYNEQFF
- | TRBJ1-2 | TRBV12-3/TRBV12-4 | - | TGTGCCAGCAGTCGAGACAGCTATGGCTACACCTTC | CASSRDSYGYTF
- | TRBJ1-4 | TRBV7-8 | TRBD1 | TGTGCCAGCAGCTCGCGAGTTGGGACAGGGGGAAATGAAAAACTGTTTTTT | CASSSRVGTGGNEKLFF
- | TRBJ2-7 | TRBV3-1/TRBV3-2 | TRBD2 | TGTGCCAGCAGCCAAGCAGCGGGGGGGCGCGAGCAGTACTTC | CASSQAAGGREQYF
once | TRBJ2-7 | TRBV2 | - | TGTGCCAGCAGTGACGGGACACTCTCCTACGAGCAGTACTTC | CASSDGTLSYEQYF
few | TRBJ2-7 | TRBV29-1 | - | TGCAGCGTTGCTGGTGACGGGGGCTCCTACGAGCAGTACTTC | CSVAGDGGSYEQYF
once | TRBJ1-1 | TRBV7-6 | - | TGTGCCAGCAGTACGGACAGCCCCCGTGAAGCTTTCTTT | CASSTDSPREAFF